The sequence of this T cell receptor beta chain was determined in a study of chemoradiotherapy in HPV16-positive cancers. Libraries were prepared by immunoSEQ multiplex PCR; TCRdb keeps only in-frame clonotypes and omits some of them. The sample holds about 15,000 clones, approximately 70% seen once. Over chemoradiotherapy, repertoires were sampled more than once. Sequencing was performed on tumor tissue, taken from a patient who underwent chemoradiotherapy. This sequence originates from a human donor with HPV-associated anogenital cancer.

CDR3 nucleotides: TGTGCCAGCAGCTTAGCGGGCAGGGAGCAGTACTTC. This translates into CASSLAGREQYF. J is TRBJ2-7 and V is TRBV7-8, with D hard to call. The V and J ends lost 0 bases and 7 bases respectively, with 7 bases between them. CDR3 length equals 12 residues. In germline, CDR1 is SGHVS, CDR2 FQNEAQ.